The present T cell receptor (beta chain) was sequenced within a study of CD8 T cells in Susac syndrome. V was shortened by 0 bases and J by 8 bases, with 10 bases between the two germline ends. Germline values: CDR1 MGHRA, CDR2 YSYEKL. This CDR3 is 13 amino acids long. Random-hexamer reverse transcription was applied to roughly 0.5 to 1 ug RNA. TCRdb recomputed calls from the immunoSEQ multiplex PCR reads with MiXCR, one row per CDR3 protein. The repertoire has more than 200,000 distinct CDR3 sequences, roughly nine tenths of them found once; the top ten carry about 0.13%. This clonotype came up once.

The sequenced material came from CD8+ T cells from PBMCs. The chain couples TRBV4-1 to TRBJ1-1; D is unresolved. The TCR sequence derives from a human donor with multiple sclerosis. The CDR3 nucleotides read TGCGCCAGCAGCCAAGATAGGACCGTGGAAGCTTTCTTT. Translation gives CASSQDRTVEAFF.